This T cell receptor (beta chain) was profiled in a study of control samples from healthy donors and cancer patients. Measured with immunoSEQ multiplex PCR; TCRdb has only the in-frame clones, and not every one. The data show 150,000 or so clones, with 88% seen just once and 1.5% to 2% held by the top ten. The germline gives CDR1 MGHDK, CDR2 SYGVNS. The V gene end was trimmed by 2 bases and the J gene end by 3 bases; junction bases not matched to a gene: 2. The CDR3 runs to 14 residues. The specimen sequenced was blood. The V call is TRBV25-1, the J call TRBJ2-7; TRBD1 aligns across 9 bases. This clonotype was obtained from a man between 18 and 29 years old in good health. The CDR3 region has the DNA TGTGCCAGCAGTGAACCGGGACAGGGCTACGAGCAGTACTTC. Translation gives CASSEPGQGYEQYF.